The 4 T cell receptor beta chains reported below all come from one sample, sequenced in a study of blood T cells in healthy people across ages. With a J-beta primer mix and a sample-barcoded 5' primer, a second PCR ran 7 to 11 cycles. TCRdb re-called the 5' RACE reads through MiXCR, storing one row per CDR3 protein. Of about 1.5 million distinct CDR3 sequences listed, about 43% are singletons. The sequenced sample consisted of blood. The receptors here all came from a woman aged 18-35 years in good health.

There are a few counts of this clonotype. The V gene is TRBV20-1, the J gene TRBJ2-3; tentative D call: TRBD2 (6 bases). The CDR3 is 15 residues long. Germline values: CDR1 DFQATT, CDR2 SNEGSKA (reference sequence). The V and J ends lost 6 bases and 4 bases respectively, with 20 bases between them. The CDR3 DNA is TGCAGTGCCCCCCCTCGACTAGAAGCCTCAGATACGCAGTATTTT. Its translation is CSAPPRLEASDTQYF.

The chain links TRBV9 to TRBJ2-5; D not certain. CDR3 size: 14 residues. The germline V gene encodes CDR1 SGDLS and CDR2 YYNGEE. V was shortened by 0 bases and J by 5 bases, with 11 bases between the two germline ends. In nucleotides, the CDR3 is TGTGCCAGCAGCGTAGACGGCGGCCGGGAGACCCAGTACTTC. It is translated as CASSVDGGRETQYF.

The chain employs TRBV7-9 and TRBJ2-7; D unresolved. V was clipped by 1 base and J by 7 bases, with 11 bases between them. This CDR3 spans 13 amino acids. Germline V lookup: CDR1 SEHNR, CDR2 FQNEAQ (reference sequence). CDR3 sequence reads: CASSLGYLNEQYF. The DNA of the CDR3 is TGTGCCAGCAGCTTAGGCTACCTCAATGAGCAGTACTTC.

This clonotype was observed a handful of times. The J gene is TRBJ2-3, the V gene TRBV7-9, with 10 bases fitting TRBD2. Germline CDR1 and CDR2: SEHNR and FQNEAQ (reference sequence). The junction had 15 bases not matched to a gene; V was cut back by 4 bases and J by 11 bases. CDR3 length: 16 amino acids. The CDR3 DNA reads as TGTGCCAGCAGCTCGACTAGCGGGTCACTCCCATCCAAGCAGTATTTT. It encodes CASSSTSGSLPSKQYF.